The 20 T cell receptor beta chains below come from one sample, sequenced in a study of blood T cell repertoires in COVID-19. This table comes from immunoSEQ multiplex PCR, and its TCRdb copy is limited to in-frame clones, with some not included. The profile covers about 150,000 clones, with 75% to 90% appearing a single time and roughly 2% taken by the ten largest. The material sequenced was peripheral blood. Receptor source: a man between 70 and 80 years old with acute or convalescent COVID-19.

The rearrangement links TRBV28 to TRBJ2-7; tentatively, D is TRBD1 (5 bases). The CDR3 consists of 14 residues. Germline V lookup: CDR1 MDHEN, CDR2 SYDVKM. V lost 3 bases, J lost 6 bases, and 15 bases lay in between. The CDR3, as DNA: TGTGCCAGCAGTTTGACAGCATATAATTTCGAGCAGTACTTC. This codes for CASSLTAYNFEQYF.

CDR3 protein: CASSPDALRSNVLTF. CDR3 DNA sequence: TGTGCCAGCAGCCCCGACGCCTTGAGGTCCAACGTCCTGACTTTC. The rearrangement uses TRBV14 and TRBJ2-6; D remains unclear. The CDR3 totals 15 residues. Trimming removed 4 bases from V and 8 bases from J, with 15 bases in between. Germline loops: CDR1 SGHDN, CDR2 FVKESK.

The chain is built from TRBV7-9 and TRBJ1-1, with D possibly TRBD1 on 5 matching bases. The V and J ends lost 6 bases and 0 bases respectively, with 11 bases between them. The CDR3 loop spans 14 amino acids. CDR1 SEHNR and CDR2 FQNEAQ come from the germline V gene (reference sequence). The CDR3 protein is CASRGRQMNTEAFF. The DNA of the CDR3 is TGTGCCAGCAGAGGTCGACAGATGAACACTGAAGCTTTCTTT. The variable domain in full, with the rest retrieved from reference TRBV7-9 and TRBJ1-1, is DTGVSQNPRHKITKRGQNVTFRCDPISEHNRLYWYRQTLGQGPEFLTYFQNEAQLEKSRLLSDRFSAERPKGSFSTLEIQRTEQGDSAMYLCASRGRQMNTEAFFGQGTRLTVV.

The genes are TRBV2 and TRBJ1-4; 8 nucleotides line up with TRBD1. This CDR3 is 14 amino acids long. Germline CDR1 and CDR2: SNHLY and FYNNEI. J was trimmed by 8 bases and V by 5 bases; bases with no gene match: 7. CDR3 loop: CASSQDRGREKLFF. CDR3 nucleotides: TGTGCCAGCAGTCAAGACAGGGGCCGGGAAAAACTGTTTTTT.

This clone has a single count. The gene calls are TRBV7-8 and TRBJ2-7; 10 bases line up with TRBD2. V was pared by 5 bases and J by 3 bases, with 25 bases of the junction left unmatched. This CDR3 region has 21 residues. Per germline, CDR1 SGHVS and CDR2 FQNEAQ. This CDR3 reads CASSPLTKPVASGRSGYEQYF. The CDR3 DNA reads as TGTGCCAGCAGCCCTCTCACTAAGCCGGTGGCTAGCGGGAGATCGGGCTACGAGCAGTACTTC.

The rearrangement joins TRBV25-1 to TRBJ1-2, with D possibly matching TRBD1 (5 bases). V was pared by 5 bases and J by 8 bases, with 24 bases between. Per germline, CDR1 MGHDK and CDR2 SYGVNS. The length of the CDR3 is 16 residues. DNA for the CDR3: TGTGCCAGCAGTCCCCCTGGGACTGGTCAGGTTTGGGGCTACACCTTC. Translation: CASSPPGTGQVWGYTF.

J is TRBJ1-3 and V is TRBV7-8, with a weak D call TRBD1 (5 bases). Trimming left V 8 bases short and J 0 bases short, with 11 bases between. The CDR3 has 14 amino acids. The germline V gene encodes CDR1 SGHVS and CDR2 FQNEAQ. DNA for the CDR3: TGTGCCAGCGGGGCCAGTAGCTCTGGAAACACCATATATTTT. As protein: CASGASSSGNTIYF. The full variable domain, its missing parts supplied by reference TRBV7-8 and TRBJ1-3, is GAGVSQSPRYKVAKRGQDVALRCDPISGHVSLFWYQQALGQGPEFLTYFQNEAQLDKSGLPSDRFFAERPEGSVSTLKIQRTQQEDSAVYLCASGASSSGNTIYFGEGSWLTVV.

This chain joins TRBV12-3 or TRBV12-4 and TRBJ1-2; TRBD1 matches 8 bases. This CDR3 has 13 residues. Losses at the gene ends were 3 bases for V and 7 bases for J; bases not matched to a gene: 4. CDR3 DNA: TGTGCCAGCAGTTTGAACAGGGGGTCTGGCTACACCTTC. Its translation: CASSLNRGSGYTF.

This clone was found once. The chain couples TRBV18 to TRBJ2-6, with a weak D call TRBD1 (5 bases). The V end was cut by 3 bases, the J end by 3 bases, with 9 bases between. The CDR3 consists of 15 residues. Looked up from germline, CDR1 is KGHSH and CDR2 is LQKENI. The DNA of the CDR3 is TGTGCCAGCTCACCCCAGGGAATTGGGGCCAACGTCCTGACTTTC. Its translation is CASSPQGIGANVLTF.

The V call is TRBV19, the J call TRBJ1-5, with D possibly matching TRBD1 (6 bases). Germline CDR1 LNHDA, CDR2 SQIVND (reference sequence). CDR3 length: 15 amino acids. Trimming removed 4 bases from V and 0 bases from J, with 10 bases in between. DNA of the CDR3: TGTGCCAGTAGTAGGGGGCAGAATAGCAATCAGCCCCAGCATTTT. Amino acids: CASSRGQNSNQPQHF.

This clone showed up just a few times. This chain connects TRBV7-9 to TRBJ2-6, with a possible D match to TRBD1 (6 bases). Germline CDR1 and CDR2: SEHNR and FQNEAQ (reference sequence). Deletions cut 5 bases from V and 0 bases from J, with 11 bases between. The CDR3 contains 16 residues. Here the CDR3 reads CASSKTGNSGANVLTF. The CDR3 nucleotides read TGTGCCAGCAGCAAAACAGGGAACTCTGGGGCCAACGTCCTGACTTTC. The full variable domain, with the rest looked up from reference TRBV7-9 and TRBJ2-6, is DTGVSQNPRHKITKRGQNVTFRCDPISEHNRLYWYRQTLGQGPEFLTYFQNEAQLEKSRLLSDRFSAERPKGSFSTLEIQRTEQGDSAMYLCASSKTGNSGANVLTFGAGSRLTVL.

V gene TRBV7-3 combines with J gene TRBJ2-3, with 8 bases aligning to TRBD1. After removal of 5 bases from V and 5 bases from J, the junction contained 12 bases not matched to a gene. This CDR3 is 16 amino acids long. The V gene's germline CDR1 is SGHTA and CDR2 FQGTGA. The CDR3 spells CASSPYGRGQGDTQYF. CDR3 nucleotide sequence: TGTGCCAGCAGCCCATACGGCAGGGGGCAGGGAGATACGCAGTATTTT.

This clone appeared a few times. V usage is TRBV2 and J usage is TRBJ2-5; 7 bases line up with TRBD1. From germline, CDR1 is SNHLY and CDR2 FYNNEI. V lost 4 bases to trimming and J lost 0 bases; unmatched junction nucleotides: 5. The CDR3 spans 15 residues. The CDR3 protein is CASSGQQGDQETQYF. The CDR3 nucleotides are TGTGCCAGCAGTGGCCAGCAGGGGGACCAAGAGACCCAGTACTTC.

The rearrangement uses TRBV10-3 and TRBJ2-3; 8 bases are a match to TRBD1. Germline CDR1 ENHRY, CDR2 SYGVKD. With 10 bases clipped from V and 2 bases from J, the junction kept 8 bases outside the gene matches. The CDR3 runs 14 residues. In nucleotides, the CDR3 is TGTGCCACGGCCTCGGGACAGGCCACAGATACGCAGTATTTT. Its translation is CATASGQATDTQYF.

This clone showed up just a few times. V is TRBV27 and J is TRBJ1-2, with D perhaps TRBD1 (6 bases). This CDR3 comprises 16 residues. The germline V gene has CDR1 MNHEY and CDR2 SMNVEV (reference sequence). Trimming pared 3 bases from V and 7 bases from J, leaving 21 bases between. CDR3 coding DNA: TGTGCCAGCAGTTTCCTGTCGGTCCAGGGGAGTGTTGGCTACACCTTC. This translates into CASSFLSVQGSVGYTF.

J is TRBJ2-1 and V is TRBV5-1, with TRBD2 matching 7 bases. The CDR3 is 15 amino acids. Germline V gives CDR1 SGHRS, CDR2 YFSETQ. The J segment lost 3 bases and the V segment lost 4 bases, leaving 7 bases of the junction unmatched. CDR3 residues: CASSEAGPVYNEQFF. The CDR3 DNA follows: TGCGCCAGCAGCGAAGCGGGACCCGTCTACAATGAGCAGTTCTTC.

As regards this clone: Other DNA sequences in the sample encode the same CDR3. The chain joins TRBV30 to TRBJ1-2; tentatively, D is TRBD1 (6 bases). This CDR3 spans 13 amino acids. The V end lost 0 bases, the J end lost 4 bases, and 9 bases lay between the germline ends. CDR1 and CDR2 (germline): GTSNPN, SVGIG (reference sequence). CDR3 amino acids: CAWSVQGGYGYTF. The CDR3 DNA sequence: TGTGCCTGGAGTGTACAAGGGGGCTATGGCTACACCTTC.

This chain uses TRBV7-2 with TRBJ2-3, with 8 bases matching TRBD2. Germline V gives CDR1 SGHTA, CDR2 FQGNSA. The V segment lost 8 bases and the J segment 6 bases; nucleotides outside the gene matches: 7. CDR3 size: 13 residues. CDR3 nucleotides: TGTGCCAGCCAGCGGGGGCCCGAGGATACGCAGTATTTT. Its translation: CASQRGPEDTQYF.

The genes are TRBV6-4 and TRBJ2-7; TRBD1 matches 8 bases. The junction had 6 bases not matched to a gene; V was cut back by 3 bases and J by 2 bases. Germline CDR1 is MRHNA and CDR2 is SNTAGT. This CDR3 is built from 15 residues. CDR3 bases: TGTGCCAGCAGTGAACAAACAGGGGGAGCCTACGAGCAGTACTTC. It specifies CASSEQTGGAYEQYF.

The chain uses TRBV19 and TRBJ2-3; 8 bases match TRBD2. V shed 4 bases, J shed 0 bases, and the junction held 6 bases outside the gene matches. The length of the CDR3 is 16 residues. Germline CDR1 and CDR2: LNHDA and SQIVND (reference sequence). The CDR3 protein is CASSRTSSESTDTQYF. Written as DNA, the CDR3 is TGTGCCAGTAGTAGGACTAGCTCGGAAAGCACAGATACGCAGTATTTT. The variable domain in full, completed from reference TRBV19 and TRBJ2-3, reads DGGITQSPKYLFRKEGQNVTLSCEQNLNHDAMYWYRQDPGQGLRLIYYSQIVNDFQKGDIAEGYSVSREKKESFPLTVTSAQKNPTAFYLCASSRTSSESTDTQYFGPGTRLTVL.